The 12 T cell receptor beta chains reported below all come from one sample, sequenced in a study of blood T cell repertoires in COVID-19 (dated by TCRdb to 2018 to 2021). Library prep was done by the immunoSEQ multiplex PCR assay. The immuneACCESS repertoire file appears here via TCRdb, limited to in-frame rearrangements. These files lack a portion of the clones; in checked studies, under half of the deficit traces to unresolved V genes, and the cause of the others is not known. For this sample there are tens of thousands of clones; about 76% appear just once. The biggest ten clones account for 15% to 20% of the sample. Sequences were obtained from peripheral blood. The receptor source for this set is a human donor with active or convalescent COVID-19. The donor label of this sample is uncertain.

The chain recombines TRBV5-1 with TRBJ1-2; 8 bases agree with TRBD1. The germline V gene has CDR1 SGHRS and CDR2 YFSETQ. Trimming cost V 2 bases and J 6 bases; bases outside gene matches: 3. The CDR3 has 13 amino acids. The CDR3 coding sequence is TGCGCCAGCAGCTTTACAGGGGGGGATGGCTACACCTTC. As protein: CASSFTGGDGYTF.

The rearrangement uses TRBV24-1 and TRBJ2-5; 9 bases line up with TRBD1. CDR1 and CDR2 (germline): KGHDR, SFDVKD. This CDR3 has 15 residues. The ends lost 2 bases at V and 3 bases at J; junction bases unmatched: 3. The chain's CDR3 is CATSDWGQGKETQYF. The CDR3 DNA follows: TGTGCCACCAGTGATTGGGGACAGGGTAAAGAGACCCAGTACTTC.

The rearrangement joins TRBV24-1 to TRBJ1-2, with D possibly matching TRBD1 (5 bases). Germline V gene data show CDR1 as KGHDR and CDR2 as SFDVKD. The CDR3 runs to 12 residues. Trimming pared 5 bases from V and 4 bases from J, leaving 7 bases between. Here the CDR3 reads CATSAGSYGYTF. CDR3 DNA sequence: TGTGCCACCAGTGCAGGGTCCTATGGCTACACCTTC.

The CDR3 nucleotides are TGTGCCAGCAGCTTCAAAGCCGGGGGGAGCGAGCAGTACTTC. Translating gives CASSFKAGGSEQYF. This chain uses TRBV7-2 with TRBJ2-7; 7 bases map to TRBD2. This CDR3 has 14 residues. Germline CDR1 is SGHTA and CDR2 is FQGNSA. The V segment lost 3 bases and the J segment 6 bases; nucleotides outside the gene matches: 8. Looking up the rest from reference TRBV7-2 and TRBJ2-7 gives the full variable domain: GAGVSQSPSNKVTEKGKDVELRCDPISGHTALYWYRQSLGQGLEFLIYFQGNSAPDKSGLPSDRFSAERTGGSVSTLTIQRTQQEDSAVYLCASSFKAGGSEQYFGPGTRLTVT.

Here the CDR3 DNA reads TGTGCCAGCAGCTTCCGACTAGCGGGAGAGTACGAGCAGTACTTC. This sequence encodes CASSFRLAGEYEQYF. The rearrangement links TRBV13 to TRBJ2-7; 12 bases are shared with TRBD2. V gave up 3 bases and J gave up 4 bases; unmatched junction bases: 4. The CDR3 spans 15 residues. CDR1 and CDR2 from the germline V gene are PRHDT and FYEKMQ (reference sequence).

The chain has TRBV6-5 and TRBJ1-4; D possibly corresponds to TRBD1 (6 bases). Germline V CDR1 and CDR2: MNHEY, SVGAGI. The ends were cut back, 8 bases at V and 1 base at J, with 8 bases in the middle. CDR3 size: 13 residues. Here the CDR3 DNA reads TGTGCCAGCGTCAGGGGAACTAATGAAAAACTGTTTTTT. It codes for CASVRGTNEKLFF.

The chain combines TRBV7-9 with TRBJ2-3, with 10 positions matching TRBD1. Germline V CDR1 and CDR2: SEHNR, FQNEAQ (reference sequence). After removal of 5 bases from V and 2 bases from J, the junction contained 7 bases not matched to a gene. The CDR3 has 16 amino acids. The DNA for the CDR3 is TGTGCCAGCAGCCCCGGACAGGGGGACCTCACAGATACGCAGTATTTT. Its protein product is CASSPGQGDLTDTQYF.

This chain joins TRBV29-1 and TRBJ1-1; 7 bases map to TRBD1. V lost 8 bases, J lost 0 bases, and 9 bases stayed unmatched. This CDR3 spans 14 amino acids. CDR1 is SQVTM, CDR2 ANQGSEA, per germline. Here the CDR3 reads CSLRQGYMNTEAFF. The CDR3 DNA reads TGCAGCTTACGACAGGGCTACATGAACACTGAAGCTTTCTTT.

The CDR3 DNA reads TGTGCCAGCAGCCAAGATGTGGCTAGCGGAAAATACAATGAGCAGTTCTTC. This gives the protein CASSQDVASGKYNEQFF. J is TRBJ2-1 and V is TRBV3-1 (or the pseudogene TRBV3-2); 7 bases line up with TRBD2. Germline CDR1 and CDR2: LGHDT and YNNKEL (reference sequence). The CDR3 covers 17 residues. V gave up 0 bases and J gave up 4 bases; unmatched junction bases: 9.

The rearrangement links TRBV19 to TRBJ1-5; no clear D. The CDR3 has 18 amino acids. CDR1 and CDR2 from the germline V gene are LNHDA and SQIVND (reference sequence). Trimming cost V 4 bases and J 6 bases, with 25 bases left between them. The CDR3, as DNA: TGTGCCAGTAGTACGTCTCGAGGCACCGGAACCCTCGCTCAGCCCCAGCATTTT. It is translated as CASSTSRGTGTLAQPQHF. The full variable domain, its missing parts supplied by reference TRBV19 and TRBJ1-5, is DGGITQSPKYLFRKEGQNVTLSCEQNLNHDAMYWYRQDPGQGLRLIYYSQIVNDFQKGDIAEGYSVSREKKESFPLTVTSAQKNPTAFYLCASSTSRGTGTLAQPQHFGDGTRLSIL.

The table lists this clone with many counts. The chain uses TRBV15 and TRBJ1-6, with D tentatively TRBD1 (5 bases). This CDR3 has 16 amino acids. Trimming removed 0 bases at V and 9 bases at J, with 15 bases between. The germline V gene has CDR1 LNHNV and CDR2 YYDKDF (reference sequence). The CDR3 spells CATSREPRGSFSPLHF. The CDR3 region has the DNA TGTGCCACCAGCAGAGAACCGCGGGGGTCCTTTTCACCCCTCCACTTT.

The CDR3 nucleotides are TGTGCCAGCGTTTCCCGGGGTAGACCCCTCCACTTT. Its protein product is CASVSRGRPLHF. The chain links TRBV28 to TRBJ1-6; D uncertain. CDR3 size: 12 residues. Trimming removed 8 bases at V and 12 bases at J, with 14 bases between. Germline lookup yields CDR1 MDHEN and CDR2 SYDVKM.